These T cell receptor beta chains were read from a single sample in a study of CD8 T cells in Susac syndrome. TCRdb ran MiXCR on the immunoSEQ multiplex PCR reads and lists one entry per CDR3 protein. The sample lists about 60,000 distinct CDR3 sequences, roughly 94% occurring once. The sequenced sample consisted of CD8+ T cells from PBMCs. All receptors derive from a human donor with multiple sclerosis. CDR3s include the opening cysteine and the closing phenylalanine or tryptophan. The D gene is left open where the match is weak. Not every row has a clone size; where given, it reads once, few, many or a size class.

size,D,J,V,CDR3,DNA
-,-,TRBJ2-6,TRBV23-1,CARRYRVGFSGANVLTF,TGCGCCAGGAGATACAGGGTAGGCTTCTCTGGGGCCAACGTCCTGACTTTC
once,-,TRBJ2-1,TRBV2,CASSEDQHSYNEQFF,TGTGCCAGCAGTGAAGACCAACACTCCTACAATGAGCAGTTCTTC
-,-,TRBJ2-5,TRBV18,CASSPGDSRRTQYF,TGTGCCAGCTCACCAGGGGACTCCCGTCGGACCCAGTACTTC
-,-,TRBJ2-7,TRBV7-9,CASSLSDRAYEQYF,TGTGCCAGCAGCTTAAGTGACAGAGCCTACGAGCAGTACTTC
-,-,TRBJ1-2,TRBV5-1,CASSSGSAEYGYTF,TGCGCCAGCAGCTCGGGGTCAGCGGAGTATGGCTACACCTTC
-,-,TRBJ2-1,TRBV20-1,CSARGRSGAYNEQFF,TGCAGTGCTAGGGGCAGGTCTGGGGCCTACAATGAGCAGTTCTTC
-,-,TRBJ2-7,TRBV12-3/TRBV12-4,CASGTGYEQYF,TGTGCCAGCGGGACTGGCTACGAGCAGTACTTC
-,-,TRBJ2-7,TRBV29-1,CSVAGTAGYEQYF,TGCAGCGTCGCCGGGACAGCGGGGTACGAGCAGTACTTC
-,-,TRBJ1-2,TRBV3-1,CASSQDGAYYGYTF,TGTGCCAGCAGCCAAGATGGGGCTTACTATGGCTACACCTTC
-,TRBD1,TRBJ1-2,TRBV27,CASSSTDRGRSGYGYTF,TGTGCCAGCAGTTCGACGGACAGGGGGCGATCTGGCTATGGCTACACCTTC
-,TRBD2,TRBJ2-7,TRBV28,CASSPDSGRPSYEQYF,TGTGCCAGCAGTCCCGATAGCGGGAGGCCCTCCTACGAGCAGTACTTC
-,-,TRBJ2-2,TRBV24-1,CATSPEADTGELFF,TGTGCCACCAGCCCGGAGGCGGACACCGGGGAGCTGTTTTTT
-,TRBD1,TRBJ2-1,TRBV29-1,CSVGQVRPPEQFF,TGCAGCGTCGGACAGGTACGTCCTCCGGAGCAGTTCTTC
-,TRBD2,TRBJ2-3,TRBV6-4,CASSERGGTDTQYF,TGTGCCAGCAGTGAGCGGGGGGGCACAGATACGCAGTATTTT
-,-,TRBJ1-2,TRBV20-1,CSARDLAESYGYTF,TGCAGTGCTAGAGATCTCGCGGAATCTTATGGCTACACCTTC
-,TRBD2,TRBJ2-7,TRBV3-1,CASSQERLAGLYEQYF,TGTGCCAGCAGCCAAGAAAGACTAGCGGGCTTGTACGAGCAGTACTTC
once,TRBD1,TRBJ2-7,TRBV9,CASSPRQGRYEQYF,TGTGCCAGCAGCCCTCGACAGGGAAGGTACGAGCAGTACTTC
-,-,TRBJ2-3,TRBV20-1,CSATEGGPPDTQYF,TGCAGTGCTACCGAGGGAGGTCCTCCAGATACGCAGTATTTT
few,-,TRBJ2-5,TRBV28,CASSLGIQETQYF,TGTGCCAGCAGTTTGGGCATCCAAGAGACCCAGTACTTC
-,TRBD1,TRBJ1-1,TRBV10-3,CAISQDRGAEAFF,TGTGCCATCAGCCAAGACAGGGGGGCTGAAGCTTTCTTT
-,TRBD2,TRBJ2-1,TRBV20-1,CSARVSGGHSVGNEQFF,TGCAGTGCTAGAGTTAGCGGGGGCCACTCTGTGGGCAATGAGCAGTTCTTC
-,-,TRBJ1-1,TRBV30,CAWSSGTTEAFF,TGTGCCTGGAGTTCAGGGACCACTGAAGCTTTCTTT
-,-,TRBJ1-2,TRBV29-1,CSVAVLGYYGYTF,TGCAGCGTTGCAGTTCTGGGATACTATGGCTACACCTTC
-,TRBD2,TRBJ2-3,TRBV14,CASSQTSASTDTQYF,TGTGCCAGCAGCCAGACTAGCGCCAGCACAGATACGCAGTATTTT
-,-,TRBJ1-5,TRBV30,CAWSVGAGNQPQHF,TGTGCCTGGAGTGTAGGGGCAGGCAATCAGCCCCAGCATTTT
-,-,TRBJ1-5,TRBV19,CASRRQGYNQPQHF,TGTGCCAGTAGACGGCAGGGGTACAATCAGCCCCAGCATTTT
-,-,TRBJ1-3,TRBV29-1,CSVVPQSGTGNTIYF,TGCAGCGTTGTGCCCCAGAGTGGCACTGGAAACACCATATATTTT
-,-,TRBJ2-7,TRBV6-1,CASMEGTTYEQYF,TGTGCCAGCATGGAGGGGACAACCTACGAGCAGTACTTC
-,TRBD1,TRBJ2-3,TRBV7-9,CATLPTGRTDTQYF,TGTGCCACCTTACCGACAGGGCGGACAGATACGCAGTATTTT
-,TRBD1,TRBJ1-5,TRBV27,CASSRQGLNQPQHF,TGTGCCAGCAGTCGACAGGGACTCAATCAGCCCCAGCATTTT
-,-,TRBJ1-5,TRBV19,CASSIVSGDGQPQHF,TGTGCCAGTAGTATAGTTTCCGGGGACGGTCAGCCCCAGCATTTT
-,-,TRBJ2-1,TRBV13,CASSPRTEQFF,TGTGCCAGCAGCCCAAGGACAGAGCAGTTCTTC
-,TRBD1,TRBJ1-1,TRBV29-1,CSTGAGGGGTEAFF,TGCAGCACTGGGGCAGGGGGAGGGGGCACTGAAGCTTTCTTT
-,TRBD2,TRBJ2-3,TRBV20-1,CSAKRGGEVDTQYF,TGCAGTGCAAAGCGGGGGGGAGAGGTAGATACGCAGTATTTT
-,-,TRBJ1-1,TRBV30,CASGTGPSEAFF,TGTGCCTCCGGTACAGGGCCATCTGAAGCTTTCTTT
-,-,TRBJ2-1,TRBV9,CASSVTGLISLNHEQFF,TGTGCCAGCAGCGTTACGGGGTTGATATCACTCAACCATGAGCAGTTCTTC
-,-,TRBJ1-4,TRBV28,CASSVSMEKLFF,TGTGCCAGCAGTGTTTCGATGGAAAAACTGTTTTTT
-,TRBD1,TRBJ2-7,TRBV29-1,CSARSPPGQSYEQYF,TGCAGCGCTCGGAGCCCTCCGGGACAGAGCTACGAGCAGTACTTC
-,-,TRBJ2-7,TRBV3-1,CASSQGWGSPSYEQYF,TGTGCCAGCAGCCAAGGATGGGGGAGCCCCTCCTACGAGCAGTACTTC
-,-,TRBJ1-1,TRBV7-9,CASSLTEEAFF,TGTGCCAGCAGCTTGACCGAAGAAGCTTTCTTT
-,TRBD1,TRBJ2-1,TRBV2,CAIPRTGGMNEQFF,TGTGCCATCCCAAGGACAGGGGGCATGAATGAGCAGTTCTTC
once,-,TRBJ1-1,TRBV6-2/TRBV6-3,CASSQEVPEAFF,TGTGCCAGCAGTCAGGAGGTTCCTGAAGCTTTCTTT
-,-,TRBJ2-7,TRBV27,CASSVGDGEQYF,TGTGCCAGCAGTGTGGGAGATGGGGAGCAGTACTTC
-,-,TRBJ2-5,TRBV3-1,CASSLVTAQETQYF,TGTGCCAGCAGCCTCGTGACTGCGCAAGAGACCCAGTACTTC
-,TRBD1,TRBJ1-5,TRBV11-1,CASSPEDRPANQPQHF,TGTGCCAGCAGCCCCGAGGACAGGCCCGCCAATCAGCCCCAGCATTTT